These 5 T cell receptor beta chains came from one sample sequenced in a study of blood T cell repertoires in COVID-19. Only in-frame clones appear in the TCRdb table, and some are missing; sequencing was by immunoSEQ multiplex PCR. The sample holds 150,000 or so clones, over 75% seen once. Sequenced: PBMCs or T cells enriched from blood (not recorded which). These receptor sequences come from a man aged 50 to 59 who had recovered from COVID-19.

The chain uses TRBV7-6 and TRBJ1-1; 11 nucleotides agree with TRBD1. This CDR3 region has 15 residues. Per germline, CDR1 SGHVS and CDR2 FNYEAQ. V lost 3 bases and J lost 3; bases outside the gene matches: 3. The CDR3 nucleotides are TGTGCCAGCAGCTTCGGACAGGGGGCGTACACTGAAGCTTTCTTT. This encodes CASSFGQGAYTEAFF.

J is TRBJ2-2 and V is TRBV9, with a possible D match to TRBD2 (6 bases). The CDR3 has 18 amino acids. The V and J ends lost 4 bases and 1 base respectively, with 20 bases between them. CDR1 and CDR2 (germline): SGDLS, YYNGEE. Written as DNA, the CDR3 is TGTGCCAGCAGCCCCCGGGACTTTTCACTGGGGAACACCGGGGAGCTGTTTTTT. Its translation: CASSPRDFSLGNTGELFF. The entire variable domain, with the rest obtained from reference TRBV9 and TRBJ2-2, is as follows: DSGVTQTPKHLITATGQRVTLRCSPRSGDLSVYWYQQSLDQGLQFLIQYYNGEERAKGNILERFSAQQFPDLHSELNLSSLELGDSALYFCASSPRDFSLGNTGELFFGEGSRLTVL.

The chain has TRBV3-1 (or the pseudogene TRBV3-2) and TRBJ2-3; 8 bases agree with TRBD1. The CDR3 has 16 residues. Germline V gives CDR1 LGHDT, CDR2 YNNKEL (reference sequence). V lost 2 bases to trimming and J lost 0 bases; unmatched junction nucleotides: 4. CDR3 residues: CASSQIDRGSTDTQYF. DNA for the CDR3: TGTGCCAGCAGCCAAATCGACAGGGGAAGCACAGATACGCAGTATTTT.

The J gene is TRBJ2-2, the V gene TRBV5-1; 9 bases align to TRBD2. CDR1 and CDR2 (germline): SGHRS, YFSETQ. Germline trimming cut 0 bases from V and 4 bases from J; bases unmatched to any gene: 4. The CDR3 totals 16 residues. The CDR3 reads CASSLVAGGPTGELFF. The DNA for the CDR3 is TGCGCCAGCAGCTTGGTTGCGGGGGGGCCCACCGGGGAGCTGTTTTTT.

The chain employs TRBV27 and TRBJ1-5, with D tentatively TRBD1 (5 bases). This CDR3 is built from 13 residues. The V end was cut by 11 bases, the J end by 0 bases, with 11 bases between. The V gene's germline CDR1 is MNHEY and CDR2 SMNVEV (reference sequence). The chain's CDR3 is CACGAYSNQPQHF. Written as DNA, the CDR3 is TGTGCCTGTGGGGCCTATAGCAATCAGCCCCAGCATTTT.